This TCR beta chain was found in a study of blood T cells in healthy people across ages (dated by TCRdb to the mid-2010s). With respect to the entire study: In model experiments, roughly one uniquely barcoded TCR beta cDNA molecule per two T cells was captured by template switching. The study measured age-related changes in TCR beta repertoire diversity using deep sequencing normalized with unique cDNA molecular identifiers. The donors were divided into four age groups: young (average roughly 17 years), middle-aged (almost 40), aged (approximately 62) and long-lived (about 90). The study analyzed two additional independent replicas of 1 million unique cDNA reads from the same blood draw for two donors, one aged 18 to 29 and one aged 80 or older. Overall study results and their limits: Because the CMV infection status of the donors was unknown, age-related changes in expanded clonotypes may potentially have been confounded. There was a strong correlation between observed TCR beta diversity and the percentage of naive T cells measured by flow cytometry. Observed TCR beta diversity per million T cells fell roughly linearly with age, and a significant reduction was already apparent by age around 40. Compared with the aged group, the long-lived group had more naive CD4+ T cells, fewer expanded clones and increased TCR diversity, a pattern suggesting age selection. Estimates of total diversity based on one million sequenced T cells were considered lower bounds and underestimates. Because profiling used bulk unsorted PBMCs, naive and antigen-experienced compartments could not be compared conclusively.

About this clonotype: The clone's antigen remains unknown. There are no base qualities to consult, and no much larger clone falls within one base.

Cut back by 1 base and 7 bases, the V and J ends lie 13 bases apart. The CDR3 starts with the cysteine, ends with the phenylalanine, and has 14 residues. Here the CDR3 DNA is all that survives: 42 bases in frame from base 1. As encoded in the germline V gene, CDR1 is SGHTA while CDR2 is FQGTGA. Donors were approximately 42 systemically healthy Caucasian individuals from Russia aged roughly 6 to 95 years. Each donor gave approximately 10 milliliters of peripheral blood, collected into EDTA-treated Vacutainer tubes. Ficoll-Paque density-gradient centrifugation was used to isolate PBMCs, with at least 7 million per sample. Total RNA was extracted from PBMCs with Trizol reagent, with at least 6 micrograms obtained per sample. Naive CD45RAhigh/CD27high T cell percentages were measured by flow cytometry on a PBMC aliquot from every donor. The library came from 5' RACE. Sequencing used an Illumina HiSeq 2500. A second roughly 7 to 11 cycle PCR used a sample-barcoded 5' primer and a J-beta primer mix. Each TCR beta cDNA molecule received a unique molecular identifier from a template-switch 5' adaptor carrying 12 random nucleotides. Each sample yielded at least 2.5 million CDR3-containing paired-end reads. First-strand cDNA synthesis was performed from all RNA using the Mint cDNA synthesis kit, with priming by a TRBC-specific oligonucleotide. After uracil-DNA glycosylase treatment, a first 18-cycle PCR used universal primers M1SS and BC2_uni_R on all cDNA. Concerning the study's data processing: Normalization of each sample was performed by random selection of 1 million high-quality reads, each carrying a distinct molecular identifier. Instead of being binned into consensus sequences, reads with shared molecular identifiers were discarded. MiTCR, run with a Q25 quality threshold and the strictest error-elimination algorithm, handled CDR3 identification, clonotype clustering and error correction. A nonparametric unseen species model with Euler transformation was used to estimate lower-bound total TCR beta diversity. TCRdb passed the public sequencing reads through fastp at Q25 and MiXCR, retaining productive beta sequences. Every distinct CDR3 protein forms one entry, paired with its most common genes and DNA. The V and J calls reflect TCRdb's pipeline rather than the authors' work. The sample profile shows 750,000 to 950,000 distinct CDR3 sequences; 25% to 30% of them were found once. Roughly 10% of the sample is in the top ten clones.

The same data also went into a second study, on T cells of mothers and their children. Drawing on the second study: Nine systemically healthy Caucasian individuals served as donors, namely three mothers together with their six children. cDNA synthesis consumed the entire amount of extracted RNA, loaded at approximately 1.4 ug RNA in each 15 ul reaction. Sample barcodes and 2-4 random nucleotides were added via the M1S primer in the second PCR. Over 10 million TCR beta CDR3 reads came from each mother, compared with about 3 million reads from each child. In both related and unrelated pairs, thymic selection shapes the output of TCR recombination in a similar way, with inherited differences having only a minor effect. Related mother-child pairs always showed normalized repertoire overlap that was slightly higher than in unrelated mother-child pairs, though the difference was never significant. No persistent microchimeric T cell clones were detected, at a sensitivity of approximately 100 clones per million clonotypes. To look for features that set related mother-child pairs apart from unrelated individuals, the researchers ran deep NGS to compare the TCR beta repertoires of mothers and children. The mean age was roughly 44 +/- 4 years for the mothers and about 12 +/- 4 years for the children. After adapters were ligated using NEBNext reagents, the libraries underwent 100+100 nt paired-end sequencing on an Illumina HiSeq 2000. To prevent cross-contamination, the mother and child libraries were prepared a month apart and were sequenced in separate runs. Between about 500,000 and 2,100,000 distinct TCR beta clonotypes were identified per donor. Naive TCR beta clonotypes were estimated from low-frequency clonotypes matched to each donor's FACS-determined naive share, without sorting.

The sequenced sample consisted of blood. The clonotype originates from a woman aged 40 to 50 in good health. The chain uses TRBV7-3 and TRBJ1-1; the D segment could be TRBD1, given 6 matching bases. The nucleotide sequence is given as TGTGCCAGCAGCTTAATTGGGGGCGAGGTTGAAGCTTTCTTT. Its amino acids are CASSLIGGEVEAFF.